This TCR beta chain was profiled in a study of cytotoxic CD8 clonotypes in ibrutinib-treated CLL. Trimming cost V 8 bases and J 8 bases, with 21 bases left between them. CDR1 and CDR2 (germline): LNHDA, SQIVND (reference sequence). This CDR3 is built from 15 residues. This clone was seen more than once but under ten times. TCRdb's table, derived via immunoSEQ multiplex PCR, lists solely in-frame clones and lacks some. Among roughly 97,000 clones listed, approximately 80% were seen once. The sequencing used PBMCs, collected after 12 months of ibrutinib treatment. V gene TRBV19 combines with J gene TRBJ2-2; maybe TRBD1 (6 bases). The clonotype was recovered from a human donor with chronic lymphocytic leukemia. Here the CDR3 DNA reads TGTGCCAGTCTGCACTTACCCAGGGGTAGTGGGGAGCTGTTTTTT. It is translated as CASLHLPRGSGELFF.